One and the same sample provided the 29 T cell receptor beta chains below, sequenced in a study of blood T cell repertoires in COVID-19. TCRdb keeps only in-frame clones here, not all; method: immunoSEQ multiplex PCR. Of around 44,000 clones listed, 65% to 85% are singletons. The sequenced sample was peripheral blood. These receptors were collected from a middle-aged man with active or convalescent COVID-19.

This chain links TRBV6-5 with TRBJ1-6, with 9 bases identical to TRBD1. Trimming removed 2 bases from V and 7 bases from J; junction bases left unmatched: 6. This CDR3 contains 16 residues. CDR1 and CDR2 from the germline V gene are MNHEY and SVGAGI. The CDR3 DNA is TGTGCCAGCAGTTACGACAGGGGGGCGAGGAATTCACCCCTCCACTTT. Amino acid sequence: CASSYDRGARNSPLHF.

This clone was detected only once. This chain uses TRBV28 with TRBJ2-3; 9 bases are a match to TRBD2. Germline V gives CDR1 MDHEN, CDR2 SYDVKM. The CDR3 spans 15 residues. J lost 3 bases, V lost 3 bases, and 4 bases had no gene match. The CDR3, as DNA: TGTGCCAGCAGTTTTCCGGGACTAGCAACAGATACGCAGTATTTT. This codes for CASSFPGLATDTQYF. Variable domain in full (rest from reference TRBV28 and TRBJ2-3): DVKVTQSSRYLVKRTGEKVFLECVQDMDHENMFWYRQDPGLGLRLIYFSYDVKMKEKGDIPEGYSVSREKKERFSLILESASTNQTSMYLCASSFPGLATDTQYFGPGTRLTVL.

This clone was seen more than once but under ten times. J is TRBJ2-1 and V is TRBV2; possibly TRBD2 for D (6 bases). Trimming cost V 8 bases and J 0 bases, with 14 bases left between them. In germline, CDR1 is SNHLY, CDR2 FYNNEI. This CDR3 is built from 15 residues. CDR3 bases: TGTGCCAGCCATCTTGAGACTAGCTCCTACAATGAGCAGTTCTTC. Its protein is CASHLETSSYNEQFF.

This clone has just a few counts. The chain carries TRBV5-1 and TRBJ1-1; 7 bases align to TRBD1. The germline gives CDR1 SGHRS, CDR2 YFSETQ. The V gene end was trimmed by 4 bases and the J gene end by 0 bases; junction bases not matched to a gene: 12. This CDR3 region has 17 residues. The DNA of the CDR3 is TGCGCCAGCAGCAAACGGACAGGCGAGGCTTTGAACACTGAAGCTTTCTTT. Its protein is CASSKRTGEALNTEAFF.

The CDR3 bases are TGTGCCAGCAGCACAACTAGCGGGGCTCGGAATGAGCAGTTCTTC. Protein: CASSTTSGARNEQFF. The V call is TRBV6-5, the J call TRBJ2-1, with TRBD2 matching over 10 bases. CDR1 is MNHEY and CDR2 is SVGAGI in the germline V gene. CDR3 length: 15 amino acids. The ends lost 6 bases at V and 7 bases at J; junction bases unmatched: 9.

This chain uses TRBV9 with TRBJ1-2, with D uncertain. CDR3 length equals 14 residues. The germline V gene has CDR1 SGDLS and CDR2 YYNGEE. Trimming shortened V by 3 bases and J by 4 bases, and 13 bases separated the two germline ends. The CDR3 loop reads CASSASSPVYGYTF. The CDR3 coding sequence is TGTGCCAGCAGCGCTTCGAGTCCTGTCTATGGCTACACCTTC.

The rearrangement joins TRBV11-2 to TRBJ2-3; D gene unclear. V was clipped by 3 bases and J by 0 bases, with 13 bases between them. The CDR3 covers 16 residues. Germline V lookup: CDR1 SGHAT, CDR2 FQNNGV. The CDR3: CASSFLRSLSTDTQYF. CDR3 nucleotides: TGTGCCAGCAGCTTTCTCAGGTCTTTGAGCACAGATACGCAGTATTTT.

The rearrangement uses TRBV2 and TRBJ2-7; 7 nucleotides line up with TRBD1. Unmatched junction bases numbered 7, after V lost 7 bases and J lost 4 bases. Looked up from germline, CDR1 is SNHLY and CDR2 is FYNNEI. The CDR3 length is 13 residues. In DNA, the CDR3 is TGTGCCAGCACTCACAGGGGAAAGTACGAGCAGTACTTC. Residues: CASTHRGKYEQYF.

The chain uses TRBV27 and TRBJ1-2, with 10 bases identical to TRBD1. There are 14 residues in the CDR3. The V gene end was trimmed by 10 bases and the J gene end by 4 bases; junction bases not matched to a gene: 9. Germline CDR1 is MNHEY and CDR2 is SMNVEV (reference sequence). In DNA form, the CDR3 reads TGTGCCACCCTTCGGGGACAGGGGTCCTATGGCTACACCTTC. Translated: CATLRGQGSYGYTF.

The chain has TRBV19 and TRBJ1-1; tentatively, D is TRBD1 (6 bases). This CDR3 has 16 amino acids. CDR1 and CDR2 from the germline V gene are LNHDA and SQIVND (reference sequence). The germline V and J ends were trimmed by 1 base and 4 bases, with 16 bases remaining between them. The CDR3 sequence is CASSIGAAGASTEAFF. CDR3 nucleotide sequence: TGTGCCAGTAGTATAGGGGCGGCAGGGGCGAGCACTGAAGCTTTCTTT. Using reference TRBV19 and TRBJ1-1 for the parts outside the CDR3, the full variable domain is DGGITQSPKYLFRKEGQNVTLSCEQNLNHDAMYWYRQDPGQGLRLIYYSQIVNDFQKGDIAEGYSVSREKKESFPLTVTSAQKNPTAFYLCASSIGAAGASTEAFFGQGTRLTVV.

The chain carries TRBV7-9 and TRBJ2-6, with D perhaps matching TRBD1 (6 bases). The V end was cut by 3 bases, the J end by 1 base, with 13 bases between. This CDR3 is built from 17 residues. CDR1 and CDR2 (germline): SEHNR, FQNEAQ (reference sequence). CDR3 residues: CASSFGTPRSGANVLTF. The CDR3, as DNA: TGTGCCAGCAGCTTCGGGACACCTAGGTCTGGGGCCAACGTCCTGACTTTC.

The chain has TRBV3-1 (or the pseudogene TRBV3-2) and TRBJ1-6; 10 bases agree with TRBD1. CDR1 and CDR2 (germline): LGHDT, YNNKEL (reference sequence). This CDR3 is 15 amino acids long. V gave up 5 bases and J gave up 10 bases; unmatched junction bases: 8. CDR3 in DNA: TGTGCCAGCAGCTCTACTGGGACAGGGGCCTCACCCCTCCACTTT. Protein: CASSSTGTGASPLHF.

The J gene is TRBJ1-2, the V gene TRBV30; no definite D call. Trimming removed 0 bases from V and 8 bases from J, with 7 bases in between. There are 11 residues in the CDR3. Per the germline V gene, CDR1 is GTSNPN and CDR2 is SVGIG (reference sequence). DNA for the CDR3: TGTGCCTGGAGTGTATCCCGGGGCTACACCTTC. Translation: CAWSVSRGYTF.

The chain couples TRBV19 to TRBJ1-2; D is unresolved. Germline-derived CDR1 and CDR2 are LNHDA and SQIVND (reference sequence). V lost 4 bases and J 7 bases, leaving 13 bases between the germline ends. This CDR3 comprises 13 residues. The CDR3, as DNA: TGTGCCAGTAGTACCGAGTCTCGGGGTGGCTACACCTTC. Encoded protein: CASSTESRGGYTF.

The rearrangement uses TRBV7-8 and TRBJ2-2; 9 nucleotides agree with TRBD2. The CDR3 is 17 residues long. Trimming removed 1 base from V and 1 base from J; junction bases left unmatched: 4. Looked up from germline, CDR1 is SGHVS and CDR2 is FQNEAQ. CDR3 loop: CASSLVAGAVNTGELFF. CDR3 in DNA: TGTGCCAGCAGCTTAGTAGCGGGGGCAGTGAACACCGGGGAGCTGTTTTTT.

The J gene is TRBJ2-5, the V gene TRBV7-6, with TRBD1 identical over 11 bases. The CDR3 runs 16 residues. V lost 4 bases, J lost 5 bases, and 9 bases stayed unmatched. Germline V gene lookup returns CDR1 SGHVS and CDR2 FNYEAQ. The CDR3 is CASSSPRTGGRETQYF. In DNA, the CDR3 is TGTGCCAGCAGCTCCCCCCGGACAGGGGGCCGGGAGACCCAGTACTTC.

This rearrangement joins TRBV5-1 to TRBJ1-2; no definite D call. CDR1 SGHRS and CDR2 YFSETQ come from the germline V gene. V lost 5 bases and J 2 bases, leaving 10 bases between the germline ends. The length of the CDR3 is 13 residues. The CDR3 region has the DNA TGCGCCAGCAGTTCAGGTGGGAACTATGGCTACACCTTC. Translation: CASSSGGNYGYTF. Drawing the rest from reference TRBV5-1 and TRBJ1-2, the complete variable domain is KAGVTQTPRYLIKTRGQQVTLSCSPISGHRSVSWYQQTPGQGLQFLFEYFSETQRNKGNFPGRFSGRQFSNSRSEMNVSTLELGDSALYLCASSSGGNYGYTFGSGTRLTVV.

The rearrangement links TRBV2 to TRBJ2-7, with 8 bases that match TRBD1. The CDR3 covers 13 residues. Germline-derived CDR1 and CDR2 are SNHLY and FYNNEI. V lost 6 bases to trimming and J lost 3 bases; unmatched junction nucleotides: 4. In DNA form, the CDR3 reads TGTGCCAGCAGGGGGGACAGGAGCTACGAGCAGTACTTC. Translated: CASRGDRSYEQYF. The variable domain in full, with the rest retrieved from reference TRBV2 and TRBJ2-7, is EPEVTQTPSHQVTQMGQEVILRCVPISNHLYFYWYRQILGQKVEFLVSFYNNEISEKSEIFDDQFSVERPDGSNFTLKIRSTKLEDSAMYFCASRGDRSYEQYFGPGTRLTVT.

The chain combines TRBV28 with TRBJ1-5, with unresolved D. The ends were cut back, 2 bases at V and 6 bases at J, with 14 bases in the middle. This CDR3 has 15 amino acids. Germline CDR1 and CDR2: MDHEN and SYDVKM. Here the CDR3 DNA reads TGTGCCAGCAGTTTAACGGATGGCGGGAGTCAGCCCCAGCATTTT. As protein: CASSLTDGGSQPQHF.

The chain combines TRBV7-2 with TRBJ1-3; D is unresolved. CDR3 length: 17 residues. Germline CDR1 reads SGHTA; CDR2 reads FQGNSA. V lost 4 bases to trimming and J lost 0 bases, with 16 bases between them. CDR3 nucleotide sequence: TGTGCCAGCAGCTCCTTTGGCGGCGAGAGCTCTGGAAACACCATATATTTT. It yields the protein CASSSFGGESSGNTIYF.

The chain joins TRBV14 to TRBJ2-3; D gene unclear. The germline V gene has CDR1 SGHDN and CDR2 FVKESK. V shed 3 bases and J shed 0 bases, with 13 bases lying between them. This CDR3 comprises 16 residues. The CDR3 sequence: CASSHFTFPSTDTQYF. The CDR3 DNA sequence: TGTGCCAGCAGCCACTTTACATTTCCTAGCACAGATACGCAGTATTTT.

The chain couples TRBV4-1 to TRBJ1-5; 9 bases line up with TRBD1. V shed 3 bases and J 3 bases; nucleotides not matched to a gene: 6. The CDR3 is 16 amino acids. Per germline, CDR1 MGHRA and CDR2 YSYEKL. CDR3 nucleotide sequence: TGCGCCAGCAGCCACGGACAGGGGTCGGACAATCAGCCCCAGCATTTT. It is translated as CASSHGQGSDNQPQHF.

This clone was seen ten or more times. The J gene is TRBJ2-7, the V gene TRBV29-1, with TRBD1 identical over 8 bases. Trimming took 6 bases from V and 7 from J; bases not matched to a gene: 14. The CDR3 has 14 amino acids. Germline V CDR1 and CDR2: SQVTM, ANQGSEA. In DNA, the CDR3 is TGCAGCGTCGAAAAGGGGACAGGATCCCTTGAGCAGTACTTC. Translation: CSVEKGTGSLEQYF.

The chain links TRBV5-6 to TRBJ2-1, with D maybe TRBD1 (5 bases). Trimming shortened V by 4 bases and J by 9 bases, and 14 bases separated the two germline ends. Germline V gene sequence: CDR1 SGHDT, CDR2 YYEEEE. The CDR3 is 13 residues long. In DNA form, the CDR3 reads TGTGCCAGCAGCCCTGGGGTCAGGGTTGAGCAGTTCTTC. Its translation is CASSPGVRVEQFF. The whole variable domain, filled in from reference TRBV5-6 and TRBJ2-1, reads DAGVTQSPTHLIKTRGQQVTLRCSPKSGHDTVSWYQQALGQGPQFIFQYYEEEERQRGNFPDRFSGHQFPNYSSELNVNALLLGDSALYLCASSPGVRVEQFFGPGTRLTVL.

The V and J genes are TRBV9 and TRBJ2-5; TRBD2 agrees at 8 bases. Germline values: CDR1 SGDLS, CDR2 YYNGEE. The CDR3 has 15 amino acids. V dropped 0 bases and J dropped 5; count of bases not matched to a gene: 6. The CDR3 here is CASSVGVAGSETQYF. The DNA of the CDR3 is TGTGCCAGCAGCGTAGGAGTAGCGGGGTCTGAGACCCAGTACTTC.

J is TRBJ2-7 and V is TRBV10-3; TRBD2 matches 9 bases. Germline loops: CDR1 ENHRY, CDR2 SYGVKD. The J segment lost 5 bases and the V segment lost 6 bases, leaving 14 bases of the junction unmatched. The CDR3 covers 16 residues. The CDR3 nucleotides are TGTGCCATCAGGTCGGGGGGTTCTAGCGGGGCGAACGAGCAGTACTTC. Translating it yields CAIRSGGSSGANEQYF.

The chain employs TRBV5-1 and TRBJ2-4, with 8 nucleotides matching TRBD1. With 4 bases clipped from V and 6 bases from J, the junction kept 6 bases outside the gene matches. This CDR3 has 14 amino acids. Germline V gene data show CDR1 as SGHRS and CDR2 as YFSETQ. The CDR3 nucleotides read TGCGCCAGCAGCGCATCCGGGACAGGAAACATTCAGTACTTC. Protein sequence: CASSASGTGNIQYF.

The chain has TRBV20-1 and TRBJ2-6; D possibly corresponds to TRBD1 (5 bases). This CDR3 comprises 16 residues. Germline V gene sequence: CDR1 DFQATT, CDR2 SNEGSKA (reference sequence). The germline V and J ends were trimmed by 3 bases and 4 bases, with 16 bases remaining between them. For the CDR3, the DNA is TGCAGTGCTAGTGCAGGTGGGGCTTTGGGGGCCAACGTCCTGACTTTC. It specifies CSASAGGALGANVLTF.

The chain has TRBV11-2 and TRBJ2-2; 7 nucleotides line up with TRBD2. The CDR3 is made up of 16 amino acids. The V segment lost 5 bases and the J segment 0 bases; nucleotides outside the gene matches: 6. The V gene's germline CDR1 is SGHAT and CDR2 FQNNGV. The CDR3 bases are TGTGCCAGCAGCGCGCCCGGGGGGTCGAACACCGGGGAGCTGTTTTTT. It codes for CASSAPGGSNTGELFF.